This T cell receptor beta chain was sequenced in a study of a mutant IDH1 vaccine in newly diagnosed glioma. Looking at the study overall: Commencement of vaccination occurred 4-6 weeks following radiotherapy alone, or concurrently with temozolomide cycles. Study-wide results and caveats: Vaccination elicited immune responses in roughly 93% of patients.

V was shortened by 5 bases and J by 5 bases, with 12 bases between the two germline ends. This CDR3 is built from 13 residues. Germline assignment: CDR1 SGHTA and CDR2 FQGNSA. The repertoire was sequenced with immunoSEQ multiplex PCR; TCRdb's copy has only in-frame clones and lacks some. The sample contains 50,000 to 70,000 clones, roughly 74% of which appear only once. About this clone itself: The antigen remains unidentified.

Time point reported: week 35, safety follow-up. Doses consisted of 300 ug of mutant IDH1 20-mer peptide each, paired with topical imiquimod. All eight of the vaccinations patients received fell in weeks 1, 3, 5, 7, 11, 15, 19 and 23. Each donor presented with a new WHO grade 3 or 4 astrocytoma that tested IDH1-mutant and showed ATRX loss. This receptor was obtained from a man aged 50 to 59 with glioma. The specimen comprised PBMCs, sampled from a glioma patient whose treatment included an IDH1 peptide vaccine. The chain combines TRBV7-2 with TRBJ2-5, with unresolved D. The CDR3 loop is CASSPYDTETQYF. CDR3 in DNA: TGTGCCAGCAGCCCCTACGACACCGAGACCCAGTACTTC.